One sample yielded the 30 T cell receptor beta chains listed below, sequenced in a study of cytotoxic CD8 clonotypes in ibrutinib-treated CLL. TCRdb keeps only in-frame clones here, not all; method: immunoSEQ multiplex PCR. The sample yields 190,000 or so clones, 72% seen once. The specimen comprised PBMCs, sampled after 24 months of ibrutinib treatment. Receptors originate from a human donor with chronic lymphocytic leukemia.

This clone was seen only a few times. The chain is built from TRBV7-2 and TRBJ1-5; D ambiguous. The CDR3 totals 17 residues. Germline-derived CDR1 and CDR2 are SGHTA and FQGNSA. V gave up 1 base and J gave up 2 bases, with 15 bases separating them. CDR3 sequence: CASSLGYRQSGNQPQHF. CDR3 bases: TGTGCCAGCAGCTTAGGTTACCGGCAATCGGGCAATCAGCCCCAGCATTTT.

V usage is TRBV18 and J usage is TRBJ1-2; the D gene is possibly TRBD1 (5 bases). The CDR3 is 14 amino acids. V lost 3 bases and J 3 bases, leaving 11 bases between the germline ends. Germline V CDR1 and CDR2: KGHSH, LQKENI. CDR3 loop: CASSPTGTYYGYTF. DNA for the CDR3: TGTGCCAGCTCACCCACAGGAACATACTATGGCTACACCTTC.

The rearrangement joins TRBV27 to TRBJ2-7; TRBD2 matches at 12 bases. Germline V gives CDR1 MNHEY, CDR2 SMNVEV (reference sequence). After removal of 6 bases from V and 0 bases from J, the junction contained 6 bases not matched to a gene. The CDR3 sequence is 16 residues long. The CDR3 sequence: CASRILAGGSSYEQYF. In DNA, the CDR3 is TGTGCCAGCAGGATCCTAGCGGGAGGGTCCTCCTACGAGCAGTACTTC.

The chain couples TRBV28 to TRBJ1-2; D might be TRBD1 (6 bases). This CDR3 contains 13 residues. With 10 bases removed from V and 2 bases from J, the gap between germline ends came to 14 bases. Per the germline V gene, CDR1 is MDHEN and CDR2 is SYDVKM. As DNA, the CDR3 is TGTGCCACTCTGGACAGCAAGAACTATGGCTACACCTTC. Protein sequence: CATLDSKNYGYTF.

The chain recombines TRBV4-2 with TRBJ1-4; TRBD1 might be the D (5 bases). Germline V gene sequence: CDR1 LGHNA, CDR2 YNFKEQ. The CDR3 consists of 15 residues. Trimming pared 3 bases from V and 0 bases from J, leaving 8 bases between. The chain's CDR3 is CASSQGQATNEKLFF. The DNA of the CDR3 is TGTGCCAGCAGCCAGGGGCAGGCAACTAATGAAAAACTGTTTTTT.

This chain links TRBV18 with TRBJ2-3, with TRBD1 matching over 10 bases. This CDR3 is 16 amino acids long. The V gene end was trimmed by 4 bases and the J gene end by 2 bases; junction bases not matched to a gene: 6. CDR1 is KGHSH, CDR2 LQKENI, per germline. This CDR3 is CASSQGQGLYTDTQYF. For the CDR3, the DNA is TGTGCCAGCTCACAGGGACAGGGGCTTTACACAGATACGCAGTATTTT.

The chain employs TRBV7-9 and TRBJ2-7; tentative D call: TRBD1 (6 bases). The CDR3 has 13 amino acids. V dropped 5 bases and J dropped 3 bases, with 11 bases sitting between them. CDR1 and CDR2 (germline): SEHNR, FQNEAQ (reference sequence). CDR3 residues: CASSPTGFYEQYF. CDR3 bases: TGTGCCAGCAGCCCAACAGGGTTCTACGAGCAGTACTTC.

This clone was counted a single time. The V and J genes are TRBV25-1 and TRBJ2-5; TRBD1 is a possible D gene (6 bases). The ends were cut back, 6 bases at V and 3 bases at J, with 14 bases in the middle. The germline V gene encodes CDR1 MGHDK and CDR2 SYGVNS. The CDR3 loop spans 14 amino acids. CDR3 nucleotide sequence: TGTGCCAGCAGGGGGATGGCAGGGGAAGAGACCCAGTACTTC. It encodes CASRGMAGEETQYF.

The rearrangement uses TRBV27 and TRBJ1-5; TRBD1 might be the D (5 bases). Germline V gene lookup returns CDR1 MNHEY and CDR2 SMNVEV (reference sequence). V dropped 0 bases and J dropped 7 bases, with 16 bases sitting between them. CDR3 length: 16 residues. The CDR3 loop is CASSLSGLFRGQPQHF. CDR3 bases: TGTGCCAGCAGTTTATCTGGTCTGTTTCGGGGCCAGCCCCAGCATTTT.

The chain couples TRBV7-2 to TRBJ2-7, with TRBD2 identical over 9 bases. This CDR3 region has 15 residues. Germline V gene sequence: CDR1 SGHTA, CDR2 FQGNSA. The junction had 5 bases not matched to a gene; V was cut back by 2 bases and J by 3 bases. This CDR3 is CASSLMASGNYEQYF. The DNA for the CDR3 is TGTGCCAGCAGCTTAATGGCTAGCGGGAACTACGAGCAGTACTTC.

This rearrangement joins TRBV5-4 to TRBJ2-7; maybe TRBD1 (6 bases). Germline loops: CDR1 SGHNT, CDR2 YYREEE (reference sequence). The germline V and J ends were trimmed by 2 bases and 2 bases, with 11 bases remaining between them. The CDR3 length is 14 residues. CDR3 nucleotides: TGTGCCAGCAGCTTTGCTGGGGACACCTACGAGCAGTACTTC. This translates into CASSFAGDTYEQYF. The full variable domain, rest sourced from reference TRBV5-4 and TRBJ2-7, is ETGVTQSPTHLIKTRGQQVTLRCSSQSGHNTVSWYQQALGQGPQFIFQYYREEENGRGNFPPRFSGLQFPNYSSELNVNALELDDSALYLCASSFAGDTYEQYFGPGTRLTVT.

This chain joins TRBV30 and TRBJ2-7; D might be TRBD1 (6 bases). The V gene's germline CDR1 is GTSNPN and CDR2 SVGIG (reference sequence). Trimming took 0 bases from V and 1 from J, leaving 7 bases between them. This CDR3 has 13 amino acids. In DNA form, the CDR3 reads TGTGCCTGGAGTGTAGGGGGTTCCTACGAGCAGTACTTC. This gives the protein CAWSVGGSYEQYF.

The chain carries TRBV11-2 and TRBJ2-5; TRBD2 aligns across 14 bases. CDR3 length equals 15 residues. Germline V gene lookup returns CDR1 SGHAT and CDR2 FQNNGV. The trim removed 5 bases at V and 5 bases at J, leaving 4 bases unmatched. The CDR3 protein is CASSQGLAGVETQYF. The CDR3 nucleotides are TGTGCCAGCAGCCAGGGACTAGCGGGAGTGGAGACCCAGTACTTC.

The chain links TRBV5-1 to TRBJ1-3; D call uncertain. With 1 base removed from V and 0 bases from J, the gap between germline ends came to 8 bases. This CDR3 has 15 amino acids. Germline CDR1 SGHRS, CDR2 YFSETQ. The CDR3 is CASSLQGNSGNTIYF. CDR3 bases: TGCGCCAGCAGCTTGCAAGGAAACTCTGGAAACACCATATATTTT. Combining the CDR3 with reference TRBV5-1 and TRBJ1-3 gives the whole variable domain KAGVTQTPRYLIKTRGQQVTLSCSPISGHRSVSWYQQTPGQGLQFLFEYFSETQRNKGNFPGRFSGRQFSNSRSEMNVSTLELGDSALYLCASSLQGNSGNTIYFGEGSWLTVV.

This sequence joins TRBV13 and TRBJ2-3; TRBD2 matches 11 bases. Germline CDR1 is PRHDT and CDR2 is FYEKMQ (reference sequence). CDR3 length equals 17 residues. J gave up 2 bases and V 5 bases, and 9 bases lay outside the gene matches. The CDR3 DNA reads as TGTGCCAGCAGCATGGGACTAGCGGATACGTACACAGATACGCAGTATTTT. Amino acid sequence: CASSMGLADTYTDTQYF.

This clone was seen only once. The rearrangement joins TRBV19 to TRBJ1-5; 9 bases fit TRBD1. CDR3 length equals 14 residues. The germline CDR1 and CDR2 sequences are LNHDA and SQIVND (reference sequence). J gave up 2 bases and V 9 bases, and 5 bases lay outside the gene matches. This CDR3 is CASAGTGRNQPQHF. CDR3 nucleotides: TGTGCCAGCGCCGGGACAGGGCGCAATCAGCCCCAGCATTTT.

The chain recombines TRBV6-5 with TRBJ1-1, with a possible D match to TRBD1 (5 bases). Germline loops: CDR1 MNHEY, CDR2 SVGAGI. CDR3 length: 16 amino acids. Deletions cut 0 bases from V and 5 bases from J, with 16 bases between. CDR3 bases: TGTGCCAGCAGTTACTCGGATAACCGGGGCTGGACTGAAGCTTTCTTT. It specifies CASSYSDNRGWTEAFF.

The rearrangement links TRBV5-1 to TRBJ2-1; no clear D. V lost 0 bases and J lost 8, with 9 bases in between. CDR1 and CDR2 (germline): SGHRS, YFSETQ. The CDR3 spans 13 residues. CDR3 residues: CASSLATVDEQFF. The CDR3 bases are TGCGCCAGCAGCTTGGCTACAGTCGATGAGCAGTTCTTC.

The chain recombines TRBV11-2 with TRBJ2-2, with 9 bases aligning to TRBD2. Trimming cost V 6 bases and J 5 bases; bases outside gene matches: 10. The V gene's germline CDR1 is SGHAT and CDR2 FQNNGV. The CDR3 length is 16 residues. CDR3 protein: CASRTAGLAVTGELFF. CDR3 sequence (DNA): TGTGCCAGCAGGACGGCGGGACTAGCAGTTACCGGGGAGCTGTTTTTT.

CDR3 amino acids: CASSQGLWDTQYF. The CDR3 DNA reads as TGCGCCAGCAGCCAAGGGCTGTGGGATACGCAGTATTTT. This chain links TRBV4-3 with TRBJ2-3; no firm D call. V was trimmed by 1 base and J by 6 bases, leaving 8 bases between them. The CDR3 totals 13 residues. The germline V gene has CDR1 LGHNA and CDR2 YSLEER.

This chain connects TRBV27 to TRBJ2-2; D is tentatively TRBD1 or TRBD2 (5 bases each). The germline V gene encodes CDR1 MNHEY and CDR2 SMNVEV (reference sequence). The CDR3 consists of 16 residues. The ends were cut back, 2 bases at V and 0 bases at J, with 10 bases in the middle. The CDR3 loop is CASSLGTPSNTGELFF. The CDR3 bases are TGTGCCAGCAGTTTAGGGACGCCCTCGAACACCGGGGAGCTGTTTTTT.

The CDR3 loop is CASSIAPNQPQHF. Here the CDR3 DNA reads TGTGCCAGTAGTATAGCTCCGAATCAGCCCCAGCATTTT. The J gene is TRBJ1-5, the V gene TRBV19; no definite D call. Per germline, CDR1 LNHDA and CDR2 SQIVND (reference sequence). V shed 1 base and J shed 4 bases, with 5 bases lying between them. This CDR3 comprises 13 residues.

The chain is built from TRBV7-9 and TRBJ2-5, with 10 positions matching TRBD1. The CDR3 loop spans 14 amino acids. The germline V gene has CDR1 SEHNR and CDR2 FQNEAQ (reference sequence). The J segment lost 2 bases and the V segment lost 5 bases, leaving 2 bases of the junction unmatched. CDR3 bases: TGTGCCAGCAGCCAGGGACAGGGGCAAGAGACCCAGTACTTC. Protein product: CASSQGQGQETQYF.

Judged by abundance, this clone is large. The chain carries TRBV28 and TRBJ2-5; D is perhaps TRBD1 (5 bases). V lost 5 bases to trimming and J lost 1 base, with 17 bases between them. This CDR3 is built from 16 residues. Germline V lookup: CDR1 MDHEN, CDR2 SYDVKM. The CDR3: CASSLEQVGPQETQYF. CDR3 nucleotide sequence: TGTGCCAGCAGTCTTGAACAGGTGGGGCCCCAAGAGACCCAGTACTTC.

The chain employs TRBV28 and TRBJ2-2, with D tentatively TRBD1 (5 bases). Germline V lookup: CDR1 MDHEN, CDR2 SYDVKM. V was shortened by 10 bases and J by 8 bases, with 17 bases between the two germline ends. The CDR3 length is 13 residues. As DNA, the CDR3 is TGTGCCACAAAAGAAGGGGCTTCAGGGGAGCTGTTTTTT. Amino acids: CATKEGASGELFF. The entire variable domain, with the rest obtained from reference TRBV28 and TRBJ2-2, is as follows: DVKVTQSSRYLVKRTGEKVFLECVQDMDHENMFWYRQDPGLGLRLIYFSYDVKMKEKGDIPEGYSVSREKKERFSLILESASTNQTSMYLCATKEGASGELFFGEGSRLTVL.

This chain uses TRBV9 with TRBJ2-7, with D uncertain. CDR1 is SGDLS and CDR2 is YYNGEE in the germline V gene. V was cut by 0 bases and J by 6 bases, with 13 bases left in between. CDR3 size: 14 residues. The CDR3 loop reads CASSVDPGTGEQYF. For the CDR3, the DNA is TGTGCCAGCAGCGTAGACCCGGGCACGGGCGAGCAGTACTTC.

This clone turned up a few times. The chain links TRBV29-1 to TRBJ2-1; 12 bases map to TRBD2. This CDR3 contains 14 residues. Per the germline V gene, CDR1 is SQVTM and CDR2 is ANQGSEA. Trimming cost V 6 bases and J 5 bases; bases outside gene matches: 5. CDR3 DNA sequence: TGCAGCGTCCGGACTAGCGGGATTCACAATGAGCAGTTCTTC. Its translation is CSVRTSGIHNEQFF.

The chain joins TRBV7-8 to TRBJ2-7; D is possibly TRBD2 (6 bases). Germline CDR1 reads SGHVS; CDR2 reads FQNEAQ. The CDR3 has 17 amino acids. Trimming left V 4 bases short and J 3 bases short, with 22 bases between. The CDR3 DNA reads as TGTGCCAGCAGCTCCGTTATCGCGGGGTTGGAGTACTACGAGCAGTACTTC. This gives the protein CASSSVIAGLEYYEQYF.

The CDR3 nucleotides are TGTGCCACCAGCAGAGGCGAAGGGTATCCCTACGAGCAGTACTTC. Translated, it gives CATSRGEGYPYEQYF. The gene calls are TRBV15 and TRBJ2-7, with D unresolved. This CDR3 spans 15 amino acids. The germline V gene has CDR1 LNHNV and CDR2 YYDKDF (reference sequence). V lost 1 base and J lost 2, with 12 bases in between.

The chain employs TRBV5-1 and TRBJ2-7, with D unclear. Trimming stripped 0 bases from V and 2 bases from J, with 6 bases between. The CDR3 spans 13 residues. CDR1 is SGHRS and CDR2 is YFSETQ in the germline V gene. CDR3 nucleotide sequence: TGCGCCAGCAGCTTGGTGGCCCCCTACGAGCAGTACTTC. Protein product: CASSLVAPYEQYF. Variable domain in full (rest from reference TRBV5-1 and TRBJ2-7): KAGVTQTPRYLIKTRGQQVTLSCSPISGHRSVSWYQQTPGQGLQFLFEYFSETQRNKGNFPGRFSGRQFSNSRSEMNVSTLELGDSALYLCASSLVAPYEQYFGPGTRLTVT.